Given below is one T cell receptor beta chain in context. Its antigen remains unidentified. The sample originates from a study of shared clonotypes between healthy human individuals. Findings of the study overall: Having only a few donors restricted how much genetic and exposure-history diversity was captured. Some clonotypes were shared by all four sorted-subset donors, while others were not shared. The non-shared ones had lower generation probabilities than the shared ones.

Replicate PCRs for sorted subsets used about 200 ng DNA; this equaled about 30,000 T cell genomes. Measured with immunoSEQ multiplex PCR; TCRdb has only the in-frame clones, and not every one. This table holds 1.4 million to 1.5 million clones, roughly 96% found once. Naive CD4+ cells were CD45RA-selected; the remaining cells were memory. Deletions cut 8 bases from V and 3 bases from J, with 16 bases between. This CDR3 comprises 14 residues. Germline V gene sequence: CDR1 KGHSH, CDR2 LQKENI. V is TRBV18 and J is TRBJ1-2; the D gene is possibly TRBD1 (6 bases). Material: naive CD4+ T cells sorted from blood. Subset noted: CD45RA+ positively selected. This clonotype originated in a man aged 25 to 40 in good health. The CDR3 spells CASAVKQGDYGYTF. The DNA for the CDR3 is TGTGCCAGCGCAGTGAAACAGGGAGACTATGGCTACACCTTC.